This T cell receptor (beta chain) was obtained from a study of T cells after posttransplantation cyclophosphamide (dated by TCRdb to 2016 to 2017). Notes on the research overall: T cell repertoire reconstitution was tracked by TRB sequencing after myeloablative bone marrow transplantation in which posttransplantation cyclophosphamide was used as GVHD prophylaxis. Antigen receptor sequencing was done on samples from some 40 PTCy-treated patients and from more than 15 related bone marrow donors of those patients. Blood from all 34 PTCy patients with 1-year posttransplant specimens was subjected to TRB sequencing. In 3 patients, up to 3 additional blood samples taken between 2 and 5.2 years after transplant also underwent TRB sequencing, as did pretransplant blood from 4 patients. Because TRA and TRB clonality correlated tightly in fewer than 10 samples, the subsequent TCR analyses were limited to TRB only. Public TRB sequences were queried against a database of over 3,000 sequences associated with responses to pathogens, tumor antigens, self-antigens and alloantigens. The paper as a whole reports these results and caveats: The TRB repertoires of T cells infiltrating skin or the GI tract showed only limited overlap with the TRB repertoires found in blood. Across the 45 patients, TRB clonality was highly associated with recipient CMV seropositivity and CMV reactivation, and diversity with PTCy was similar to that in the CNI/methotrexate controls. Donor-recipient similarity was low at 1-2 months but increased during the first year, and donor CD8+ memory clones often dominated later blood repertoires.

Peripheral blood samples were provided by related bone marrow donors on the day of marrow donation. Peripheral blood and bone marrow mononuclear cells were isolated by Ficoll-Hypaque density centrifugation and cryopreserved. The CDR3 measures 12 amino acids from cysteine to phenylalanine. Just CDR3 DNA is preserved here, 36 bases in frame from base 1. V is clipped by 7 bases and J by 5 bases, and the sequence between their germline boundaries is 12 bases long. CDR1 SGDLS and CDR2 YYNGEE are derived from the germline V gene. Points on this clone: What this receptor recognizes is not known. No per-base quality is available; no much larger clone lies one base away.

TRB sequencing used genomic DNA with the immunoSEQ assay at survey resolution or the hsTCRB kit. From the authors' description of their analysis: The immunoSEQ software was used for initial read processing, and the LymphoSeq R package was used for repertoire analyses. Clonality was calculated as 1 minus normalized Shannon entropy, and the Gini coefficient was also calculated for each TRB dataset. To infer phenotypes in unsorted samples, TRB sequences from sorted subsets of the recipient or donor were mapped onto the unsorted samples of the same recipient. TCRdb retrieved this table from immuneACCESS and kept in-frame rearrangements only. Not all clones are present; in checked studies, unresolved V genes account for under half, and no reason is known for the remainder. That table is the source of V, J and clone size, and D and trimming were worked out from the DNA. The sample yields 30,000 or so clones; 75% to 90% were counted once. The ten most abundant clones make up roughly 3.5% of the sample.

This clonotype was sampled from a man aged 45-60 years. What was sequenced was PBMCs. This receptor chain uses TRBV9 and TRBJ1-1; the D gene is possibly TRBD1, with 5 bases matching. This receptor carries the CDR3 CASGPRGTEAFF. Here is the DNA: TGTGCCAGCGGGCCAAGGGGAACTGAAGCTTTCTTT.